This is a list of T cell receptor beta chains from one sample in a study of blood T cell repertoires in COVID-19. Using immunoSEQ multiplex PCR, the repertoire was profiled, and TCRdb retains in-frame clones only, with some absent. The table has about 99,000 clones, around 88% seen once. The sequenced sample was peripheral blood. Receptor source: a man in his fifties or sixties with COVID-19, enrolled during active disease. Both conserved end residues are part of each CDR3. The order of the fields is J gene, clone size, D gene, CDR3 length, V gene, CDR3 protein, CDR3 DNA. The D gene is left open where the match is weak. Part of the rows lack a size; the others show once, few, many or a class for expanded clones.

TRBJ1-5	-	-	17	TRBV7-8	CASSRPRVGGSDQPQHF	TGTGCCAGCAGCCGCCCCCGGGTGGGAGGGAGCGATCAGCCCCAGCATTTT
TRBJ2-1	-	-	13	TRBV3-1/TRBV3-2	CASSQGGTSEQFF	TGTGCCAGCAGCCAAGGAGGGACAAGTGAGCAGTTCTTC
TRBJ2-1	-	-	17	TRBV9	CASSPREGGQGYNEQFF	TGTGCCAGCAGCCCGAGGGAGGGCGGACAGGGCTACAATGAGCAGTTCTTC
TRBJ1-5	-	-	15	TRBV3-1/TRBV3-2	CASSQGGGSNQPQHF	TGTGCCAGCAGCCAAGGGGGGGGTAGCAATCAGCCCCAGCATTTT
TRBJ1-2	-	-	12	TRBV29-1	CSVEGGDYGYTF	TGCAGCGTTGAAGGGGGAGACTATGGCTACACCTTC
TRBJ1-4	-	-	15	TRBV7-9	CASGALQGRDEKLFF	TGTGCCAGCGGGGCGTTACAGGGACGGGATGAAAAACTGTTTTTT
TRBJ1-6	-	-	16	TRBV6-6	CASSYGQRLPNSPLHF	TGTGCCAGCAGTTACGGACAGAGACTACCGAATTCACCCCTCCACTTT
TRBJ1-4	-	TRBD1	15	TRBV14	CASSQGTVSGEKLFF	TGTGCCAGCAGCCAGGGGACAGTCTCAGGGGAAAAACTGTTTTTT
TRBJ1-6	-	-	16	TRBV27	CASSRGGSSYNSPLHF	TGTGCCAGCAGCCGGGGGGGGAGCTCCTATAATTCACCCCTCCACTTT
TRBJ2-1	-	TRBD1	16	TRBV6-2/TRBV6-3	CASSYPGTGKDNEQFF	TGTGCCAGCAGTTACCCCGGGACAGGGAAGGACAATGAGCAGTTCTTC
TRBJ2-5	-	-	12	TRBV6-1	CASSERQLGGYF	TGTGCCAGCAGTGAACGACAGTTGGGGGGGTACTTC
TRBJ2-5	-	TRBD2	13	TRBV4-1	CASSRLAGETQYF	TGCGCCAGCAGCCGACTAGCGGGGGAGACCCAGTACTTC
TRBJ2-2	-	-	15	TRBV7-9	CASSPRGLSTGELFF	TGTGCCAGCAGCCCACGGGGGTTGAGCACCGGGGAGCTGTTTTTT
TRBJ1-2	-	TRBD1	15	TRBV28	CASSFTGELMYGYTF	TGTGCCAGCAGCTTCACAGGGGAATTGATGTATGGCTACACCTTC
TRBJ2-3	-	TRBD1	16	TRBV5-1	CASSLRPGQATDTQYF	TGCGCCAGCAGCCTACGTCCTGGACAGGCCACAGATACGCAGTATTTT
TRBJ1-5	-	-	14	TRBV5-1	CASSLQGGNQPQHF	TGCGCCAGCAGCCTCCAGGGTGGCAATCAGCCCCAGCATTTT
TRBJ1-2	once	-	17	TRBV18	CASSPQQGRGYDYGYTF	TGTGCCAGCTCACCACAACAGGGTCGAGGTTACGACTATGGCTACACCTTC
TRBJ1-4	-	-	15	TRBV4-1	CASSQAGVGNEKLFF	TGCGCCAGCAGCCAGGCAGGGGTGGGGAATGAAAAACTGTTTTTT
TRBJ1-5	-	-	13	TRBV2	CASNRESNQPQHF	TGTGCCAGCAACAGGGAAAGCAATCAGCCCCAGCATTTT
TRBJ1-5	once	-	13	TRBV20-1	CSASSRGDQPQHF	TGCAGTGCTAGTTCCAGGGGTGATCAGCCCCAGCATTTT
TRBJ1-5	-	-	15	TRBV6-5	CASSGGTSSNQPQHF	TGTGCCAGCAGCGGGGGGACATCTAGCAATCAGCCCCAGCATTTT
TRBJ1-2	-	-	15	TRBV19	CASSLDRGTNYGYTF	TGTGCCAGTAGTTTGGACAGAGGAACTAACTATGGCTACACCTTC
TRBJ1-2	-	TRBD1	14	TRBV7-8	CASSVRQGDEGYTF	TGTGCCAGCAGCGTCAGACAGGGGGATGAAGGCTACACCTTC
TRBJ1-4	once	TRBD1	15	TRBV6-6	CASTTPGTGDEKLFF	TGTGCCAGCACCACCCCCGGGACAGGGGACGAAAAACTGTTTTTT